One TCR beta chain is described in this entry. CDR3 size: 17 residues. Per the germline V gene, CDR1 is MDHEN and CDR2 is SYDVKM. J lost 4 bases, V lost 2 bases, and 11 bases had no gene match. This sample is drawn from a study of blood T cell repertoires in COVID-19. Study in general: From the United States, Italy and Spain came samples of acute and convalescent COVID-19. In each case, the material was cDNA or gDNA derived from T cells, B-cell-depleted T cells, or PBMCs.

As handled by the study authors: Cell counts per sample came from amplifying reference gene primers. The repertoire was sequenced with immunoSEQ multiplex PCR; TCRdb's copy has only in-frame clones and lacks some. The DNA gave D and trimming, while V, J and clone size come from that table. The repertoire holds about 54,000 clones, with more than 75% as singletons. What was sequenced was peripheral blood. The gene calls are TRBV28 and TRBJ2-3, with 8 bases fitting TRBD1. The origin of this receptor is a human donor in a cohort sampled during active COVID-19. The CDR3 loop is CASSLEGDRLGADTQYF. The DNA for the CDR3 is TGTGCCAGCAGTTTAGAGGGGGACAGGCTAGGCGCAGATACGCAGTATTTT. The entire variable domain, with the rest obtained from reference TRBV28 and TRBJ2-3, is as follows: DVKVTQSSRYLVKRTGEKVFLECVQDMDHENMFWYRQDPGLGLRLIYFSYDVKMKEKGDIPEGYSVSREKKERFSLILESASTNQTSMYLCASSLEGDRLGADTQYFGPGTRLTVL.